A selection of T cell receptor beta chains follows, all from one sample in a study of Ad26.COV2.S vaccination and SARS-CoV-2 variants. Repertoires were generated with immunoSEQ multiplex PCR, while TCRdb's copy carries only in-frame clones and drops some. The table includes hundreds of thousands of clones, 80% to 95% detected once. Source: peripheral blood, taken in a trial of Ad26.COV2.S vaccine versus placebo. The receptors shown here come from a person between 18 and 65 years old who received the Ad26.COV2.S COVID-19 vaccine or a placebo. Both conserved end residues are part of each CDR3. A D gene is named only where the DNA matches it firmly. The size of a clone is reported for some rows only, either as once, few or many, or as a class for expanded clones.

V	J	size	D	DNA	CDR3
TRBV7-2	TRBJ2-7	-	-	TGTGCCAGCAGCTTAGTAAGTGGGGGTCTGGAGCAGTACTTC	CASSLVSGGLEQYF
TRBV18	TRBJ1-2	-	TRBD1	TGTGCCAGCTCGCCACTCACAGGGGCTAATGGCTACACCTTC	CASSPLTGANGYTF
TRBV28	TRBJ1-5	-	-	TGTGCCAGCAGTAACGAAGTACCTTCCCAGCATTTT	CASSNEVPSQHF
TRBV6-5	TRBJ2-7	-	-	TGTGCCAGCAGGCCGGGGCAGGGCCCCTACGAGCAGTACTTC	CASRPGQGPYEQYF
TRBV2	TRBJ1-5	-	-	TGTGCCAGCAACAGGGGCAATCAGCCCCAGCATTTT	CASNRGNQPQHF
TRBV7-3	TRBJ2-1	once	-	TGTGCCAGCAGCTTAAGAGGTCAGACGGGACCCTACAATGAGCAGTTCTTC	CASSLRGQTGPYNEQFF
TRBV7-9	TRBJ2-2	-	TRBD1	TGTGCCAGCATGGGTCAGGGGGCCGGCACCGGGGAGCTGTTTTTT	CASMGQGAGTGELFF
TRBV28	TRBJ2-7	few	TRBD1	TGTGCCAGCAGTTTGGGGACTTGGACAGGGAACTACGAGCAGTACTTC	CASSLGTWTGNYEQYF
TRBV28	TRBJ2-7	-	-	TGTGCCAGCAGTTTAAATTCCTACGAGCAGTACTTC	CASSLNSYEQYF
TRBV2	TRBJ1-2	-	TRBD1	TGTGCCAGCAGTGTGACAGGGTTCTCTGGCTACACCTTC	CASSVTGFSGYTF
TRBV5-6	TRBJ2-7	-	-	TGTGCCAGCAGCTTGCATCACGAGCAGTACTTC	CASSLHHEQYF
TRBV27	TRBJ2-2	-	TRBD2	TGTGCCAGCAGTCACCTAATTCGGGGGGGGCTCTTAACTGACGCGAACACCGGGGAGCTGTTTTTT	CASSHLIRGGLLTDANTGELFF
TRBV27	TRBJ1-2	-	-	TGTGCCAGCAGTTCGCGACCCCTAGAATCCTTCTATGGCTACACCTTC	CASSSRPLESFYGYTF
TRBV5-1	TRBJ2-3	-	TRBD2	TGCGCCAGCAGCCCCGACGGGACTAGCGGGAGCGGCACAGATACGCAGTATTTT	CASSPDGTSGSGTDTQYF
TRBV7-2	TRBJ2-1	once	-	TGTGCCAGCAGCTTAGCCCCTCCTGGGAGACATAAGTTCTTC	CASSLAPPGRHKFF
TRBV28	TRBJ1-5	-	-	TGTGCCAGCATAAGGTCGGGCCGCAATCAGCCCCAGCATTTT	CASIRSGRNQPQHF
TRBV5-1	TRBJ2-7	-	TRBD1	TGCGCCAGCAGCGGGGGACAGGCCTACGAGCAGTACTTC	CASSGGQAYEQYF
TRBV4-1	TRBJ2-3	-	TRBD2	TGCGCCAGCAGCCCAAAATTAGCGGGAGGGTCGTTTCCAGATACGCAGTATTTT	CASSPKLAGGSFPDTQYF
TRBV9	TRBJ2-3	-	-	TGTGCCAGCAGCTCCGGGACATCTCGCACAGATACGCAGTATTTT	CASSSGTSRTDTQYF